Each of the 3 T cell receptor beta chains below was sequenced from the same sample in a study of cytomegalovirus exposure and HLA in healthy donors. The PCR made use of 60 Vbeta and 13 Jbeta primers. The protocol was immunoSEQ multiplex PCR, while the TCRdb copy is restricted to in-frame clones and leaves out a portion. The table has 160,000 or so clones, 70% to 80% seen once. The specimen sequenced was PBMCs. The source is a man aged 35-49 years in good health and CMV-seronegative.

V usage is TRBV5-6 and J usage is TRBJ2-2; 10 bases are a match to TRBD2. This CDR3 is 16 amino acids long. CDR1 is SGHDT, CDR2 YYEEEE, per germline. Trimming at V came to 2 bases and at J to 4 bases, leaving 5 bases not matched to a gene. CDR3 nucleotide sequence: TGTGCCAGCAGCTTAATCAGCGGGAGGGCCACCGGGGAGCTGTTTTTT. Its protein is CASSLISGRATGELFF.

Points on this clone: An end of the junction does not agree with germline; a read error may underlie this. J is TRBJ2-7 and V is TRBV7-9, with TRBD2 matching over 13 bases. This CDR3 contains 12 residues. CDR1 is SEHNR, CDR2 FQNEAQ, per germline (reference sequence). The CDR3 loop is CSSSTSGRAVEF. The CDR3 DNA reads as TGTTCCAGCAGTACTAGCGGGAGGGCGGTCGAATTC. Supplemented by reference TRBV7-9 and TRBJ2-7, the full variable domain reads DTGVSQNPRHKITKRGQNVTFRCDPISEHNRLYWYRQTLGQGPEFLTYFQNEAQLEKSRLLSDRFSAERPKGSFSTLEIQRTEQGDSAMYLCSSSTSGRAVEFGPGTRLTVT.

The CDR3: CAGGGSNQPQHF. The CDR3 coding sequence is TGTGCCGGTGGCGGTAGCAATCAGCCCCAGCATTTT. V is TRBV19 and J is TRBJ1-5; D unclear. The germline V gene encodes CDR1 LNHDA and CDR2 SQIVND (reference sequence). The CDR3 spans 12 residues. Deletions cut 11 bases from V and 0 bases from J, with 8 bases between.